A single sample gave rise to the 5 T cell receptor beta chains below, sequenced in a study of blood T cell repertoires in COVID-19. Using immunoSEQ multiplex PCR, the repertoire was profiled, and TCRdb retains in-frame clones only, with some absent. The sample has fewer than 500,000 clones; roughly 90% are singletons. Sequenced material: peripheral blood. These receptor sequences come from a young man with COVID-19, enrolled during active disease.

Concerning this clone: The sample holds other DNA sequences that translate to the same CDR3. The chain joins TRBV28 to TRBJ2-7, with D hard to call. V gave up 5 bases and J gave up 3 bases, with 8 bases separating them. This CDR3 has 12 residues. CDR1 and CDR2 from the germline V gene are MDHEN and SYDVKM. CDR3 nucleotide sequence: TGTGCCAGCAGTAGTAGCATCTACGAGCAGTACTTC. It specifies CASSSSIYEQYF.

This CDR3 is CATSDLLAGDYEQYF. Here the CDR3 DNA reads TGTGCCACCAGTGATTTGCTAGCGGGAGACTACGAGCAGTACTTC. The chain joins TRBV24-1 to TRBJ2-7; 10 bases match TRBD2. Germline CDR1 reads KGHDR; CDR2 reads SFDVKD. V was pared by 0 bases and J by 3 bases, with 1 base of the junction left unmatched. The length of the CDR3 is 15 residues.

The rearrangement joins TRBV15 to TRBJ2-5; 7 nucleotides line up with TRBD1. The V and J ends lost 3 bases and 4 bases, in that order; junction bases with no gene match: 5. CDR1 and CDR2 from the germline V gene are LNHNV and YYDKDF (reference sequence). The length of the CDR3 is 14 residues. In DNA form, the CDR3 reads TGTGCCACCAGCAGGAGGGGGCGCGGAGAGACCCAGTACTTC. As protein: CATSRRGRGETQYF. The entire variable domain, with the rest obtained from reference TRBV15 and TRBJ2-5, is as follows: DAMVIQNPRYQVTQFGKPVTLSCSQTLNHNVMYWYQQKSSQAPKLLFHYYDKDFNNEADTPDNFQSRRPNTSFCFLDIRSPGLGDTAMYLCATSRRGRGETQYFGPGTRLLVL.

The gene calls are TRBV7-3 and TRBJ1-1, with D tentatively TRBD1 (6 bases). V lost 1 base, J lost 5 bases, and 8 bases lay in between. The CDR3 totals 13 residues. CDR1 is SGHTA, CDR2 FQGTGA, per germline. The CDR3 sequence is CASSLMTGTEAFF. CDR3 bases: TGTGCCAGCAGCTTAATGACAGGTACTGAAGCTTTCTTT.

The V call is TRBV18, the J call TRBJ2-7; a weak D match, TRBD2 (7 bases). This CDR3 comprises 15 residues. V lost 5 bases and J 2 bases, leaving 16 bases between the germline ends. Germline lookup yields CDR1 KGHSH and CDR2 LQKENI. The CDR3 spells CASSSEGGPTYEQYF. The CDR3 nucleotides read TGTGCCAGCTCATCCGAGGGGGGGCCGACCTACGAGCAGTACTTC.